This passage covers 2 T cell receptor beta chains from one sample sequenced in a study of T cells in localized non-small cell lung cancer. Measured with immunoSEQ multiplex PCR; TCRdb has only the in-frame clones, and not every one. The data contain around 50,000 clones, roughly 85% of them singletons. This specimen consisted of peripheral blood, obtained before any cancer treatment. The receptor source for this set is a woman aged 40-75 years with stage I lung adenocarcinoma.

The rearrangement joins TRBV5-4 to TRBJ2-2, with 7 bases matching TRBD2. CDR1 is SGHNT, CDR2 YYREEE, per germline (reference sequence). Unmatched junction bases numbered 6, after V lost 0 bases and J lost 7 bases. This CDR3 contains 15 residues. The CDR3 here is CASSLVETSFGELFF. DNA for the CDR3: TGTGCCAGCAGCTTGGTGGAGACTAGCTTCGGGGAGCTGTTTTTT.

This chain joins TRBV18 and TRBJ1-1; 7 bases are shared with TRBD1. V was clipped by 5 bases and J by 8 bases; unmatched bases: 11. CDR3 length: 14 residues. The germline CDR1 and CDR2 sequences are KGHSH and LQKENI. CDR3 in amino acids: CASSGQIPDREAFF. The CDR3 bases are TGTGCCAGCTCAGGCCAAATCCCGGACAGGGAAGCTTTCTTT.